The entry that follows covers one T cell receptor beta chain sequence. Its antigen remains unidentified. No base qualities exist here, and no much larger clone lies one base off it. The data derive from a study of OX40 agonist ivuxolimab in advanced cancers. Background on the whole study: Ivuxolimab was a fully human IgG2 agonistic monoclonal antibody targeting the costimulatory receptor OX40 (CD134). Intravenous ivuxolimab was administered to patients every 2 weeks at six dose levels: 0.01, 0.1, 0.3, 1.5, 3 and 10 mg/kg. Of the 50 to 55 patients in dose escalation, some 20 had hepatocellular carcinoma, around 15 had melanoma, 9 had renal cell carcinoma and 9 had head and neck cancer. In the dose-escalation cohort, 65% to 90% of patients were male, and the mean age was approximately 60 years, with a range of roughly 20 to 80. Prior anti-PD-1, anti-PD-L1 or anti-CTLA-4 therapy was permitted, and checkpoint inhibitors had been received by less than 45% of dose-escalation patients. Three dose-escalation patients achieved partial responses, one with hepatocellular carcinoma and two with cutaneous melanoma. The purpose of peripheral TCRbeta sequencing was to test whether ivuxolimab changed TCR sequence diversity and led to clonal T-cell expansion. The paper reports the monotherapy dose-escalation portion (N of about 54 patients) of the phase I ivuxolimab trial.

From the cysteine through the phenylalanine, the CDR3 covers 16 amino acids. Kept here is only the CDR3 DNA, which spans 48 bases and is read in frame from base 1. CDR1 and CDR2 are read off the germline V gene (reference sequence) as SEHNR and FQNEAQ. V lost 1 base and J lost 4 bases, and the count of bases not matched to a germline gene is 3. General conclusions and limits of the study: After ivuxolimab, CD8+ T cells had more expanded clones than CD4+ T cells on average. Low levels of normalized T-cell clonal expansion were also seen in some patients who did not respond. In the 0.1-3.0 mg/kg groups, partial responders had among the lowest normalized peripheral clonal expansion, particularly in CD8+ T cells. The antigen specificity of the peripheral T cells that underwent clonal expansion was not determined. Clonal expansion of both CD4+ and CD8+ blood T cells was observed from baseline to week 6 at doses 0.1 to 3.0 mg/kg.

To sequence the TCRbeta CDR3 region, genomic DNA was isolated from the sorted cells. TCRbeta CDR3 regions were sequenced using the immunoSEQ Assay. The table comes from immuneACCESS by way of TCRdb, which keeps in-frame sequences with V and J called. Part of the clones is missing from these tables; in studies checked, under half for an unresolved V gene and the rest for unknown reasons. The sample profile shows roughly 89,000 clones; 75% to 90% of them were found once. About 7% of the sample goes to the ten largest clones. Patients with autoimmune disease history or receiving systemic immunosuppression were excluded from the trial. In every dose cohort, peripheral blood was drawn for TCR sequencing at baseline, cycle 4 day 1, and cycle 7 day 1. Samples were obtained from an open-label, multicenter, first-in-human phase I dose-escalation trial of ivuxolimab. Adults with locally advanced or metastatic melanoma, renal cell carcinoma, hepatocellular carcinoma or head and neck squamous cell carcinoma were enrolled in the trial. Before TCR sequencing, CD4+ and CD8+ T cells were separately sorted from peripheral blood.

The receptor was derived from an adult with an advanced solid tumor such as melanoma, head and neck, liver or kidney cancer. This chain is built from TRBV7-9 and TRBJ2-1; TRBD2 lines up with 11 middle nucleotides. The sample in question was CD4+ or CD8+ T cells sorted from blood, obtained in a trial of the OX40 agonist ivuxolimab. The CDR3 corresponds to CASSLGRTSGYNEQFF. The nucleotide sequence is given as TGTGCCAGCAGCTTAGGACGGACTAGCGGGTACAATGAGCAGTTCTTC. The full variable domain, completed from the reference TRBV7-9 and TRBJ2-1 proteins outside the CDR3, reads DTGVSQNPRHKITKRGQNVTFRCDPISEHNRLYWYRQTLGQGPEFLTYFQNEAQLEKSRLLSDRFSAERPKGSFSTLEIQRTEQGDSAMYLCASSLGRTSGYNEQFFGPGTRLTVL.